The 16 T cell receptor beta chains given below trace back to one sample, sequenced in a study of breast tumors, draining lymph nodes, adjacent tissues. TCRdb analysed the multiplex PCR reads with MiXCR anew, one entry per CDR3 protein. The sample holds approximately 90,000 distinct CDR3 sequences, roughly 28% seen once. Samples came from axillary lymph nodes draining the breast cancer. Material for sequencing was axillary lymph node tissue. Receptors were obtained from a female donor with breast cancer. Some clones in this sample may be carry-over from other donors' samples.

This clonotype was detected many times. The V and J genes are TRBV7-2 and TRBJ2-7; 8 bases line up with TRBD1. Germline V gene lookup returns CDR1 SGHTA and CDR2 FQGNSA. The CDR3 has 15 residues. Unmatched junction bases numbered 8, after V lost 5 bases and J lost 2 bases. CDR3 sequence reads: CASSPLRDRTYEQYF. The CDR3 nucleotides read TGTGCCAGCAGCCCACTCCGGGACAGGACCTACGAGCAGTACTTC.

As regards this clonotype: Given a much more abundant clone one base away, this may be a read error. The CDR3 nucleotides read TGTGCCAGCAGCTTGGTCGTGGCTGGAAGTGGCTACACCTTC. Amino acid sequence: CASSLVVAGSGYTF. The genes are TRBV5-5 and TRBJ1-2; D gene uncertain. In germline, CDR1 is SGHKS, CDR2 YYEKEE (reference sequence). V lost 0 bases, J lost 7 bases, and 13 bases lay in between. The CDR3 runs 14 residues.

With respect to this clonotype: The junction departs from germline at one end; a sequencing error may be responsible. V usage is TRBV20-1 and J usage is TRBJ1-2; D gene unclear. CDR3 length: 13 amino acids. CDR1 and CDR2 from the germline V gene are DFQATT and SNEGSKA (reference sequence). The CDR3 nucleotides are TGCAGTGCTAGAGTGCCAGAAAACTATGCCTACACCTTC. It is translated as CSARVPENYAYTF.

In the case of this clonotype: A much bigger clone sits one base away, suggesting this may be a read error. The chain employs TRBV30 and TRBJ2-7; a weak D match, TRBD2 (6 bases). This CDR3 contains 12 residues. Germline V gene lookup returns CDR1 GTSNPN and CDR2 SVGIG (reference sequence). CDR3 DNA sequence: TGTGCCTGGAGTTCGGGAGAGTACGAGCAGTGCTTC. Translating gives CAWSSGEYEQCF.

V and J are TRBV24-1 and TRBJ2-1; no definite D call. This CDR3 spans 12 amino acids. CDR1 is KGHDR, CDR2 SFDVKD, per germline. V dropped 4 bases and J dropped 6 bases, with 6 bases sitting between them. CDR3 nucleotide sequence: TGTGCCACCAGTGAATTTACCAATGAGCAGTTCTTC. Protein: CATSEFTNEQFF.

The V call is TRBV28, the J call TRBJ2-7, with D possibly TRBD2 on 6 matching bases. The germline V and J ends were trimmed by 3 bases and 4 bases, with 13 bases remaining between them. The CDR3 runs 14 residues. CDR1 is MDHEN and CDR2 is SYDVKM in the germline V gene. The CDR3 protein is CASSLGGALYEQYF. The DNA of the CDR3 is TGTGCCAGCAGTTTGGGCGGGGCTCTATACGAGCAGTACTTC. Full variable domain (missing parts from reference TRBV28 and TRBJ2-7): DVKVTQSSRYLVKRTGEKVFLECVQDMDHENMFWYRQDPGLGLRLIYFSYDVKMKEKGDIPEGYSVSREKKERFSLILESASTNQTSMYLCASSLGGALYEQYFGPGTRLTVT.

This chain links TRBV10-3 with TRBJ1-2; the D gene is possibly TRBD1 (6 bases). The ends were cut back, 1 base at V and 8 bases at J, with 8 bases in the middle. Germline CDR1 is ENHRY and CDR2 is SYGVKD. The CDR3 is made up of 12 amino acids. Written as DNA, the CDR3 is TGTGCCATCAGTGAGTTTGGACAGGGCTACACCTTC. This sequence encodes CAISEFGQGYTF.

This clonotype was picked up many times. V gene TRBV11-2 combines with J gene TRBJ2-2; tentatively, D is TRBD1 (5 bases). The CDR3 sequence is 14 residues long. Germline-derived CDR1 and CDR2 are SGHAT and FQNNGV. The V end lost 3 bases, the J end lost 11 bases, and 16 bases lay between the germline ends. CDR3 residues: CASSLGQARFELFF. The CDR3, as DNA: TGTGCCAGCAGCTTGGGGCAGGCTCGATTCGAGCTGTTTTTT. The variable domain in full, completed from reference TRBV11-2 and TRBJ2-2, reads EAGVAQSPRYKIIEKRQSVAFWCNPISGHATLYWYQQILGQGPKLLIQFQNNGVVDDSQLPKDRFSAERLKGVDSTLKIQPAKLEDSAVYLCASSLGQARFELFFGEGSRLTVL.

The table lists this clonotype with many counts. This chain's CDR3 is CASSEAVTYNEQFF. DNA of the CDR3: TGTGCCAGCAGTGAAGCAGTAACCTACAATGAGCAGTTCTTC. V gene TRBV6-1 combines with J gene TRBJ2-1; no reliable D call. The CDR3 extends over 14 amino acids. Trimming left V 0 bases short and J 2 bases short, with 5 bases between. CDR1 and CDR2 (germline): MNHNS, SASEGT.

This rearrangement joins TRBV2 to TRBJ1-1, with D uncertain. Germline CDR1 and CDR2: SNHLY and FYNNEI. Trimming removed 6 bases at V and 1 base at J, with 0 bases between. The length of the CDR3 is 10 residues. The CDR3 sequence: CASRNTEAFF. CDR3 coding DNA: TGTGCCAGCAGGAACACTGAAGCTTTCTTT.

V is TRBV7-2 and J is TRBJ1-2, with D possibly being TRBD1 (5 bases). This CDR3 contains 13 residues. V lost 5 bases, J lost 7 bases, and 14 bases lay in between. The V gene's germline CDR1 is SGHTA and CDR2 FQGNSA. The CDR3 sequence: CASSVDDSTGYTF. The CDR3 coding sequence is TGTGCCAGCAGCGTAGATGACAGCACTGGCTACACCTTC.

This clonotype has at least ten counts. The chain combines TRBV7-2 with TRBJ1-3; D is undetermined. The CDR3 is 15 amino acids. V lost 3 bases and J lost 4, with 13 bases in between. Germline V gene lookup returns CDR1 SGHTA and CDR2 FQGNSA. CDR3 residues: CASSLRGEYGNTIYF. CDR3 DNA: TGTGCCAGCAGCTTGCGTGGGGAGTACGGAAACACCATATATTTT.

V gene TRBV5-6 combines with J gene TRBJ2-5; no clear D. Germline CDR1 and CDR2: SGHDT and YYEEEE. This CDR3 has 10 residues. V was clipped by 0 bases and J by 7 bases, with 1 base between them. CDR3 protein: CASSLGTQYF. The CDR3 region has the DNA TGTGCCAGCAGCTTGGGGACCCAGTACTTC. The variable domain in full, with the rest retrieved from reference TRBV5-6 and TRBJ2-5, is DAGVTQSPTHLIKTRGQQVTLRCSPKSGHDTVSWYQQALGQGPQFIFQYYEEEERQRGNFPDRFSGHQFPNYSSELNVNALLLGDSALYLCASSLGTQYFGPGTRLLVL.

This clonotype was detected ten times or more. The chain combines TRBV11-3 with TRBJ2-3; the match to TRBD2 covers 8 bases. Germline trimming cut 1 base from V and 6 bases from J; bases unmatched to any gene: 6. The CDR3 contains 15 residues. The V gene's germline CDR1 is SGHNT and CDR2 YENEEA. The CDR3, as DNA: TGTGCCAGCAGCTTAGCGGGAGGGCCTGGGGATACGCAGTATTTT. Translation gives CASSLAGGPGDTQYF. The whole variable domain, filled in from reference TRBV11-3 and TRBJ2-3, reads EAGVVQSPRYKIIEKKQPVAFWCNPISGHNTLYWYLQNLGQGPELLIRYENEEAVDDSQLPKDRFSAERLKGVDSTLKIQPAELGDSAVYLCASSLAGGPGDTQYFGPGTRLTVL.

The sample holds many counts of this clonotype. The chain carries TRBV7-2 and TRBJ2-1; 7 bases line up with TRBD1. Unmatched junction bases numbered 9, after V lost 1 base and J lost 15 bases. There are 13 residues in the CDR3. Per the germline V gene, CDR1 is SGHTA and CDR2 is FQGNSA. This CDR3 reads CASSLDRGSNGFF. Here the CDR3 DNA reads TGTGCCAGCAGCTTAGACAGGGGATCAAATGGGTTCTTC.

Ten or more counts support this clonotype. The chain couples TRBV28 to TRBJ2-7; 10 nucleotides match TRBD2. With V trimmed by 10 bases and J by 1 base, 13 bases remained unmatched. CDR3 length equals 16 residues. Germline-derived CDR1 and CDR2 are MDHEN and SYDVKM. The CDR3 DNA sequence: TGTGCCACCATTGGGGCTAGCGGGAGATGGTCCTACGAGCAGTACTTC. Translated: CATIGASGRWSYEQYF.